The sequence of this TCR beta chain was determined in a study of T cell changes during pregnancy in multiple sclerosis. This clone was found once. Here immunoSEQ multiplex PCR was the method, and the copy in TCRdb shows in-frame clones only, minus some. The sample shows around 70,000 clones, roughly nine tenths of them seen only once. Germline V lookup: CDR1 MNHNY, CDR2 SVGAGI (reference sequence). The CDR3 consists of 14 residues. The V segment lost 6 bases and the J segment 0 bases; nucleotides outside the gene matches: 5. The chain has TRBV6-6 and TRBJ2-7, with TRBD1 matching over 7 bases. Source: peripheral blood, taken in the second trimester of pregnancy. The TCR sequence derives from a female donor with multiple sclerosis, enrolled in a pregnancy study. CDR3 in amino acids: CASSRWDSSYEQYF. As DNA, the CDR3 is TGTGCCAGCAGCCGATGGGACAGCTCCTACGAGCAGTACTTC.